The 9 T cell receptor beta chains listed next were all sequenced from one sample in a study of blood T cell repertoires in COVID-19. Sequencing used immunoSEQ multiplex PCR; TCRdb keeps in-frame clones, though not all of them. The sample contains a few hundred thousand clones, about 89% of which appear only once. The sequenced sample was peripheral blood. Source of these receptors: a man aged 25-45 years with acute or convalescent COVID-19.

The chain has TRBV6-5 and TRBJ1-2, with 7 bases identical to TRBD1. CDR3 length equals 14 residues. V gave up 4 bases and J gave up 3 bases; unmatched junction bases: 5. Per the germline V gene, CDR1 is MNHEY and CDR2 is SVGAGI. The CDR3 region is CASSLTGTDYGYTF. In DNA, the CDR3 is TGTGCCAGCAGTTTGACAGGGACTGACTATGGCTACACCTTC.

The chain has TRBV11-3 and TRBJ2-1, with a possible D match to TRBD2 (5 bases). The CDR3 has 13 residues. CDR1 is SGHNT, CDR2 YENEEA, per germline. Trimming removed 5 bases from V and 3 bases from J, with 8 bases in between. The CDR3 nucleotides read TGTGCCAGCAGCAACCGGGACTACAATGAGCAGTTCTTC. Protein sequence: CASSNRDYNEQFF.

This clone was seen at least ten times. V and J are TRBV7-2 and TRBJ1-1; D not certain. The CDR3 extends over 14 amino acids. Germline values: CDR1 SGHTA, CDR2 FQGNSA. V lost 3 bases to trimming and J lost 1 base, with 9 bases between them. CDR3 coding DNA: TGTGCCAGCAGCTTTACGAGGGCGAACACTGAAGCTTTCTTT. This codes for CASSFTRANTEAFF.

The rearrangement joins TRBV5-4 to TRBJ1-4; TRBD1 agrees at 9 bases. V lost 3 bases to trimming and J lost 8 bases; unmatched junction nucleotides: 2. There are 13 residues in the CDR3. From germline, CDR1 is SGHNT and CDR2 YYREEE (reference sequence). CDR3 coding DNA: TGTGCCAGCAGCTATGACAGGGGGGAAAAACTGTTTTTT. It is translated as CASSYDRGEKLFF.

This chain links TRBV6-5 with TRBJ1-6; no clear D gene. V lost 5 bases to trimming and J lost 9 bases, with 11 bases between them. Germline V gives CDR1 MNHEY, CDR2 SVGAGI. The CDR3 contains 13 residues. CDR3 loop: CASSPPAGSPLHF. CDR3 sequence (DNA): TGTGCCAGCAGTCCCCCGGCGGGTTCACCCCTCCACTTT.

This clone was found once. Different DNA sequences within this sample yield the same CDR3. The V and J genes are TRBV5-1 and TRBJ2-1, with 9 nucleotides matching TRBD2. Per germline, CDR1 SGHRS and CDR2 YFSETQ. The CDR3 is 16 amino acids. Trimming at V came to 0 bases and at J to 4 bases, leaving 5 bases not matched to a gene. The CDR3 region is CASSLVTSGGYNEQFF. DNA of the CDR3: TGCGCCAGCAGCTTGGTGACTAGCGGAGGATACAATGAGCAGTTCTTC.

V is TRBV18 and J is TRBJ1-4; weak D call: TRBD1 (5 bases). The CDR3 covers 13 residues. CDR1 and CDR2 (germline): KGHSH, LQKENI. Trimming took off 6 bases at V and 2 bases at J, with 7 bases between the two ends. The CDR3 bases are TGTGCCAGCTCCGGGGGTACTAATGAAAAACTGTTTTTT. Encoded protein: CASSGGTNEKLFF. Complete variable domain (other parts from reference TRBV18 and TRBJ1-4): NAGVMQNPRHLVRRRGQEARLRCSPMKGHSHVYWYRQLPEEGLKFMVYLQKENIIDESGMPKERFSAEFPKEGPSILRIQQVVRGDSAAYFCASSGGTNEKLFFGSGTQLSVL.

The chain couples TRBV7-2 to TRBJ1-3, with 7 bases that match TRBD1. Germline loops: CDR1 SGHTA, CDR2 FQGNSA. There are 16 residues in the CDR3. The V segment lost 1 base and the J segment 0 bases; nucleotides outside the gene matches: 3. The DNA for the CDR3 is TGTGCCAGCAGCTTAGTACAGGGGTTCTCTGGAAACACCATATATTTT. The encoded protein is CASSLVQGFSGNTIYF.

V and J are TRBV2 and TRBJ2-5; D ambiguous. There are 13 residues in the CDR3. V was trimmed by 4 bases and J by 0 bases, leaving 6 bases between them. The V gene's germline CDR1 is SNHLY and CDR2 FYNNEI. The CDR3: CASSASYQETQYF. DNA for the CDR3: TGTGCCAGCAGTGCCAGTTACCAAGAGACCCAGTACTTC.